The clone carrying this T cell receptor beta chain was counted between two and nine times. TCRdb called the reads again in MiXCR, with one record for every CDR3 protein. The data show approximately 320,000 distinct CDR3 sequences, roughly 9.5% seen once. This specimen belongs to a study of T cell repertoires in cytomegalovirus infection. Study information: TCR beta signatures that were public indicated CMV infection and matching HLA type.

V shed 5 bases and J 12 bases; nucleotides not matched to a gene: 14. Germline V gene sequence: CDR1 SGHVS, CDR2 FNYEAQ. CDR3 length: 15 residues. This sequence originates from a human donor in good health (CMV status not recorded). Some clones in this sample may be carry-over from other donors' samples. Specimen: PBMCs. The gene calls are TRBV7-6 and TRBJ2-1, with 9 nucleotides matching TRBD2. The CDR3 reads CASSLREAGGNVQFF. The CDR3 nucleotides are TGTGCCAGCAGCCTACGAGAGGCGGGGGGGAACGTGCAGTTCTTC.